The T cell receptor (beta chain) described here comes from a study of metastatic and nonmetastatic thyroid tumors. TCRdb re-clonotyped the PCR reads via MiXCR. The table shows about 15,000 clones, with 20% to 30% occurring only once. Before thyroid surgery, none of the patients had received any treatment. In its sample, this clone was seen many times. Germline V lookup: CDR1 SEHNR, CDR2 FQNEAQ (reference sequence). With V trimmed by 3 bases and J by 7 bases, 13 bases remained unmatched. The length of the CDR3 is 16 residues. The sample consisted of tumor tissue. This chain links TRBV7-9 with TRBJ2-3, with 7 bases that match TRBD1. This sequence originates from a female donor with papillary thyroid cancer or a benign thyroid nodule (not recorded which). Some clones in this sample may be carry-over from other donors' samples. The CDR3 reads CASSFPPGQSSNTQYF. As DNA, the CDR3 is TGTGCCAGCAGCTTCCCCCCGGGACAGAGCTCGAATACGCAGTATTTT.